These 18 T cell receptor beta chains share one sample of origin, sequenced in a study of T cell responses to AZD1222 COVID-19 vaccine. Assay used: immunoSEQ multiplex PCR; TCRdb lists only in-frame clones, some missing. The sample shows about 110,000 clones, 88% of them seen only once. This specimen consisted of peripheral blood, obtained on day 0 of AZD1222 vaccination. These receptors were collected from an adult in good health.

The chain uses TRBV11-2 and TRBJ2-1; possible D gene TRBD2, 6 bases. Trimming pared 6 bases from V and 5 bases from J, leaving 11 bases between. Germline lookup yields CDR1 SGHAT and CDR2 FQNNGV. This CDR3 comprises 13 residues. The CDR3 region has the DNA TGTGCCAGCAGAAACAGCGGGCACAATGAGCAGTTCTTC. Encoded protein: CASRNSGHNEQFF.

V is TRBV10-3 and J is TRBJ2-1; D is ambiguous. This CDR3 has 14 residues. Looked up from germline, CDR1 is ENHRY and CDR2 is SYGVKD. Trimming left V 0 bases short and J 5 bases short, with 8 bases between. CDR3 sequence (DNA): TGTGCCATCAGTGAGTCGGGCGCCAACAATGAGCAGTTCTTC. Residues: CAISESGANNEQFF.

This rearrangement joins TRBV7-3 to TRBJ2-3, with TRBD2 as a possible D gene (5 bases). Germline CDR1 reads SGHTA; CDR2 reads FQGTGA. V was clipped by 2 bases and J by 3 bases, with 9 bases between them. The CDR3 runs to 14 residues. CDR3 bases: TGTGCCAGCAGCTTATATCCGGGAACAGATACGCAGTATTTT. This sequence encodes CASSLYPGTDTQYF.

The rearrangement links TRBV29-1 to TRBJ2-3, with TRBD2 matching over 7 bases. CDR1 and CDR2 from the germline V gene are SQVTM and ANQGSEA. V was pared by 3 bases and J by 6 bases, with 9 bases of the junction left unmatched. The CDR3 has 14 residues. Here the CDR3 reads CSVDAGVRTDTQYF. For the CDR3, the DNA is TGCAGCGTTGACGCGGGAGTCAGAACGGATACGCAGTATTTT.

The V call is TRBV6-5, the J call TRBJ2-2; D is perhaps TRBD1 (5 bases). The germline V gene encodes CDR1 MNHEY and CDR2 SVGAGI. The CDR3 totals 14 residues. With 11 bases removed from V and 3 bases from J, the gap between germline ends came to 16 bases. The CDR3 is CAGKGLGDTGELFF. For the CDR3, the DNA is TGTGCCGGAAAGGGGCTCGGCGACACCGGGGAGCTGTTTTTT.

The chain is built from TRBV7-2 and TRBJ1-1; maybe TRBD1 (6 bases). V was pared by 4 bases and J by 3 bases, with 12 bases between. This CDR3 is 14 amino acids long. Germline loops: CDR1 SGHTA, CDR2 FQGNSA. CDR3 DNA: TGTGCCAGCAGCTCCCCAGGACAGTACACTGAAGCTTTCTTT. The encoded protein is CASSSPGQYTEAFF.

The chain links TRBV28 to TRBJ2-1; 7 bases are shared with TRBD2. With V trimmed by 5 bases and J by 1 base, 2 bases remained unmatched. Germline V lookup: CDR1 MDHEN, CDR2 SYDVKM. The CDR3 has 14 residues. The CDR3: CASSRAGSYNEQFF. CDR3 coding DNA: TGTGCCAGCAGTCGAGCGGGATCCTACAATGAGCAGTTCTTC.

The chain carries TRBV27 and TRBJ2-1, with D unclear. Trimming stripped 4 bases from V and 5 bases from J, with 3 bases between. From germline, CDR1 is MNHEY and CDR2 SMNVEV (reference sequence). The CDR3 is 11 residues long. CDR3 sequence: CASSSHNEQFF. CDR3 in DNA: TGTGCCAGCAGTTCCCACAATGAGCAGTTCTTC.

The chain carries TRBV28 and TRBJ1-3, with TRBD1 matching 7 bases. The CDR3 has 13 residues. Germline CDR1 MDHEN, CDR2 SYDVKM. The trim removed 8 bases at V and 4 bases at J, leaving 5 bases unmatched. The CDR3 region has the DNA TGTGCCAGCCTTAGGGGGCCAGGAAACACCATATATTTT. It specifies CASLRGPGNTIYF.

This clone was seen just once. CDR3 loop: CASSGTGGETQYF. The CDR3 nucleotides are TGTGCCAGTAGCGGGACAGGGGGAGAGACCCAGTACTTC. V and J are TRBV19 and TRBJ2-5; 11 positions agree with TRBD1. Germline values: CDR1 LNHDA, CDR2 SQIVND (reference sequence). The J segment lost 4 bases and the V segment lost 6 bases, leaving 1 base of the junction unmatched. The CDR3 is 13 amino acids. The whole variable domain, remainder taken from reference TRBV19 and TRBJ2-5, is DGGITQSPKYLFRKEGQNVTLSCEQNLNHDAMYWYRQDPGQGLRLIYYSQIVNDFQKGDIAEGYSVSREKKESFPLTVTSAQKNPTAFYLCASSGTGGETQYFGPGTRLLVL.

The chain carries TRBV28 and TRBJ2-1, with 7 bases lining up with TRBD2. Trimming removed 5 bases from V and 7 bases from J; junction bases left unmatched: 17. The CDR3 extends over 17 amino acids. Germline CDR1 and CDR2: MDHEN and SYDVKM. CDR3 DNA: TGTGCCAGCAGTCCCTTGGATGCGGGAGTACCCTTAAATGAGCAGTTCTTC. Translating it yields CASSPLDAGVPLNEQFF.

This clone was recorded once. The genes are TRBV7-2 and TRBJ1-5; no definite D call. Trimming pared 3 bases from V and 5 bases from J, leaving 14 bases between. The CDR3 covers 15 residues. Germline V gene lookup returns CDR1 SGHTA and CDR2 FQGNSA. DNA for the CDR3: TGTGCCAGCAGCTTTAACAGCCGGAAGGATCAGCCCCAGCATTTT. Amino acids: CASSFNSRKDQPQHF.

In DNA, the CDR3 is TGTGCCAGCAGCCAGAACAGGGGATCCAATCAGCCCCAGCATTTT. Its translation is CASSQNRGSNQPQHF. This chain joins TRBV3-1 (or the pseudogene TRBV3-2) and TRBJ1-5; 7 bases map to TRBD1. Germline V gene lookup returns CDR1 LGHDT and CDR2 YNNKEL (reference sequence). Germline trimming cut 3 bases from V and 3 bases from J; bases unmatched to any gene: 5. The CDR3 totals 15 residues.

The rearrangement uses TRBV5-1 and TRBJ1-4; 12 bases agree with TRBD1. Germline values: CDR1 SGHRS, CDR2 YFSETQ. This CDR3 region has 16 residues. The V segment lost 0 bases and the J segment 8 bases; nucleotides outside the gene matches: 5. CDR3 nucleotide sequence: TGCGCCAGCAGCTTGGGCACCGGGACAGGGGGCGAAAAACTGTTTTTT. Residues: CASSLGTGTGGEKLFF.

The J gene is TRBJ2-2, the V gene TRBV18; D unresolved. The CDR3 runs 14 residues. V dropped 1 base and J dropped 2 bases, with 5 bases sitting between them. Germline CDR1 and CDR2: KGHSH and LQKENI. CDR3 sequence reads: CASSPLGNTGELFF. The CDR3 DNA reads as TGTGCCAGCTCACCACTGGGAAACACCGGGGAGCTGTTTTTT. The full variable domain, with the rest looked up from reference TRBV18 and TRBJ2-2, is NAGVMQNPRHLVRRRGQEARLRCSPMKGHSHVYWYRQLPEEGLKFMVYLQKENIIDESGMPKERFSAEFPKEGPSILRIQQVVRGDSAAYFCASSPLGNTGELFFGEGSRLTVL.

This CDR3 is CASSLRGPWGYTF. For the CDR3, the DNA is TGTGCCAGCAGTTTGAGGGGTCCGTGGGGCTACACCTTC. The chain carries TRBV12-3 or TRBV12-4 and TRBJ1-2; possible D gene TRBD1, 5 bases. The CDR3 runs 13 residues. V was trimmed by 3 bases and J by 8 bases, leaving 13 bases between them.

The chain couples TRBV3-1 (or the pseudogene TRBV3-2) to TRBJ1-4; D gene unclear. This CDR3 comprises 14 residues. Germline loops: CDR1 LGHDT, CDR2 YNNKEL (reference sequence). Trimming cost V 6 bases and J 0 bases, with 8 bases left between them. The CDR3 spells CASSLSPTNEKLFF. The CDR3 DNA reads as TGTGCCAGCAGTCTCAGTCCAACTAATGAAAAACTGTTTTTT.

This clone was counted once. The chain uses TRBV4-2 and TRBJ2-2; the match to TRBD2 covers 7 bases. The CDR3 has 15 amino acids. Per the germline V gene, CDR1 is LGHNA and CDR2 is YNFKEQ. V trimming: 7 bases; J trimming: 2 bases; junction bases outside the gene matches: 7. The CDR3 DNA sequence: TGTGCCAGCACCCCGACTAGCTTTAACACCGGGGAGCTGTTTTTT. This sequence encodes CASTPTSFNTGELFF.